The sequence of this T cell receptor beta chain was determined in a study of cytomegalovirus exposure and HLA in healthy donors. About the study: Drawn from HLA-typed donors, roughly 87 million unique TCRs were held in an early data release. Study-wide points: Most CMV-associated TCR beta chains were later found to appear HLA-restricted.

The CDR3 is 16 amino acids. Germline V gives CDR1 LNHDA, CDR2 SQIVND (reference sequence). V lost 5 bases and J lost 7, with 20 bases in between. PCR was performed using 60 Vbeta and 13 Jbeta primers. This table comes from immunoSEQ multiplex PCR, and its TCRdb copy is limited to in-frame clones, with some not included. The sample lists 150,000 to 200,000 clones; roughly 78% were seen once. Notes on this clone: The target antigen is unknown.

Material for sequencing was PBMCs. J is TRBJ2-2 and V is TRBV19; possibly TRBD2 for D (6 bases). This TCR derives from a man aged 35 to 55 in good health and CMV-seronegative. CDR3: CASSSPRGETNGELFF. In nucleotides, the CDR3 is TGTGCCAGTAGTTCCCCCCGCGGGGAGACGAACGGGGAGCTGTTTTTT.